This T cell receptor (beta chain) was sequenced for a study of T cell repertoires in cytomegalovirus infection. Study summary: In the study, CMV epitopes included recently identified HLA-C-restricted and well-studied HLA-B-restricted ones. A matching HLA type, together with CMV infection, was signaled by public TCR beta signatures. Notes on the study in general: Frequencies of public TCR beta families were cumulated, and this identified carriers of CMV plus the relevant HLA. HLA-C-restricted CMV clonotypes gave the most frequent clonotype in two of eight donors.

TCRdb re-analysed the reads in MiXCR, keeping a single row per CDR3 protein. The table has around 710,000 distinct CDR3 sequences, almost 30% seen once. In this sample, this clonotype turned up many times. Its antigen is still unknown. The sequences come from cultured CD8+ T cells from PBMCs, collected from culture after CMV antigen stimulation. The sequence was obtained from a human donor in good health (CMV status not recorded). Some clones in this sample may be carry-over from other donors' samples.

The CDR3 nucleotides read TGTGCCAGCAGCGTCATGGATGAAAAACTGTTTTTT. It encodes CASSVMDEKLFF. The chain employs TRBV6-2 or TRBV6-3 and TRBJ1-4, with D hard to call. Germline CDR1 MNHEY, CDR2 SVGEGT. Between the trimmed V and J ends, which lost 6 bases and 6 bases, there was a span of 8 bases. This CDR3 spans 12 amino acids.